These 9 T cell receptor beta chains came from one sample sequenced in a study of CD8+ T cells in alopecia areata. RNA extraction was followed by reverse transcription into cDNA, which acted as the sequencing template. The repertoire was sequenced with immunoSEQ multiplex PCR; TCRdb's copy has only in-frame clones and lacks some. The table records approximately 130,000 clones, 47% of them present only once. Material: NKG2D-low CD8+ T cells sorted from blood. The receptor source for this set is a human donor with alopecia areata.

The chain employs TRBV19 and TRBJ2-7; a possible D gene is TRBD1 (5 bases). Germline CDR1 is LNHDA and CDR2 is SQIVND (reference sequence). The CDR3 runs to 10 residues. The germline V and J ends were trimmed by 9 bases and 12 bases, with 15 bases remaining between them. CDR3 sequence (DNA): TGTGCCAGAGGGGCCGCCAAAAGGTACTTC. Its protein product is CARGAAKRYF. Full variable domain (rest looked up from reference TRBV19 and TRBJ2-7): DGGITQSPKYLFRKEGQNVTLSCEQNLNHDAMYWYRQDPGQGLRLIYYSQIVNDFQKGDIAEGYSVSREKKESFPLTVTSAQKNPTAFYLCARGAAKRYFGPGTRLTVT.

This clone has only a few counts. The chain combines TRBV7-2 with TRBJ2-4; no firm D call. Germline assignment: CDR1 SGHTA and CDR2 FQGNSA. This CDR3 comprises 14 residues. V lost 4 bases, J lost 4 bases, and 11 bases lay in between. This CDR3 reads CASSSTVGKNIQYF. CDR3 DNA sequence: TGTGCCAGCAGCTCCACGGTTGGGAAAAACATTCAGTACTTC.

The chain is built from TRBV5-1 and TRBJ2-5; unclear D gene. The germline V and J ends were trimmed by 7 bases and 1 base, with 17 bases remaining between them. CDR1 and CDR2 (germline): SGHRS, YFSETQ. The CDR3 consists of 15 residues. CDR3 nucleotides: TGCGCCAGCTGTAATGAAGGCGGTTCCCAAGAGACCCAGTACTTC. Amino acid sequence: CASCNEGGSQETQYF.

This clone was observed a few times. The V and J genes are TRBV5-1 and TRBJ2-5, with TRBD1 as a possible D gene (5 bases). Germline lookup yields CDR1 SGHRS and CDR2 YFSETQ. This CDR3 region has 14 residues. Trimming removed 6 bases from V and 2 bases from J, with 14 bases in between. DNA for the CDR3: TGCGCCAGCACCCATGGTGGGGCTCAAGAGACCCAGTACTTC. Protein: CASTHGGAQETQYF. Based on the CDR3 plus reference TRBV5-1 and TRBJ2-5, the full variable domain is KAGVTQTPRYLIKTRGQQVTLSCSPISGHRSVSWYQQTPGQGLQFLFEYFSETQRNKGNFPGRFSGRQFSNSRSEMNVSTLELGDSALYLCASTHGGAQETQYFGPGTRLLVL.

CDR3 residues: CASSSSDRGRTQYF. The CDR3 DNA reads TGTGCCAGTAGTAGCTCGGACAGGGGAAGGACCCAGTACTTC. The rearrangement links TRBV19 to TRBJ2-5; 9 bases line up with TRBD1. Germline V CDR1 and CDR2: LNHDA, SQIVND (reference sequence). CDR3 length: 14 residues. Germline trimming cut 4 bases from V and 7 bases from J; bases unmatched to any gene: 7.

CDR3 protein: CASKAGISSYNEQFF. CDR3 in DNA: TGTGCCAGCAAGGCGGGGATAAGCTCCTACAATGAGCAGTTCTTC. This chain joins TRBV2 and TRBJ2-1; D is possibly TRBD2 (6 bases). CDR3 length equals 15 residues. With 7 bases removed from V and 0 bases from J, the gap between germline ends came to 13 bases. In germline, CDR1 is SNHLY, CDR2 FYNNEI.

V gene TRBV7-9 combines with J gene TRBJ1-1; D might be TRBD1 (6 bases). Between the trimmed V and J ends, which lost 5 bases and 6 bases, there was a span of 13 bases. The CDR3 runs to 13 residues. Germline V gives CDR1 SEHNR, CDR2 FQNEAQ (reference sequence). CDR3 DNA: TGTGCCAGCAGCGAGTTGGGGGGCCCTGAAGCTTTCTTT. Its translation: CASSELGGPEAFF.

This clone was observed a handful of times. The same CDR3 arises from other DNA sequences in this sample as well. The V and J genes are TRBV29-1 and TRBJ2-7, with unresolved D. The CDR3 spans 11 residues. The V gene lost 4 bases and the J gene lost 1 base, with 5 bases spanning the gap. Germline V lookup: CDR1 SQVTM, CDR2 ANQGSEA. The CDR3 protein is CSVVVSYEQYF. CDR3 bases: TGCAGCGTTGTAGTTTCCTACGAGCAGTACTTC.

The genes are TRBV4-3 and TRBJ2-6; D is unresolved. The CDR3 has 16 amino acids. V lost 1 base and J 0 bases, leaving 7 bases between the germline ends. Germline V lookup: CDR1 LGHNA, CDR2 YSLEER. The CDR3 is CASSQGESSGANVLTF. The CDR3 region has the DNA TGCGCCAGCAGCCAAGGAGAAAGCTCTGGGGCCAACGTCCTGACTTTC.